Listed below are T cell receptor beta chains from one sample, sequenced in a study of blood T cell repertoires in COVID-19. Some clones are missing from TCRdb's copy, which holds only in-frame ones; the method was immunoSEQ multiplex PCR. The sample has about 150,000 clones, 87% seen once; the top ten hold 3.5% to 4.5%. Material for sequencing was PBMCs or T cells enriched from blood (not recorded which). These receptor sequences come from a woman aged 40 to 50 who had been exposed to COVID-19. Both conserved end residues are part of each CDR3.

V: TRBV28; J: TRBJ2-2; CDR3: CASSFHRLGTGELFF
V: TRBV27; J: TRBJ1-2; CDR3: CASSPSGSGPNGYTF
V: TRBV27; J: TRBJ2-1; CDR3: CASSGLGGALLSSYNEQFF
V: TRBV5-1; J: TRBJ2-7; CDR3: CASSLELAGSSYEQYF
V: TRBV7-2; J: TRBJ2-3; CDR3: CASSLNPVSTDTQYF
V: TRBV7-9; J: TRBJ2-1; CDR3: CASSLNKGLHNEQFF
V: TRBV7-2; J: TRBJ2-7; CDR3: CASSSQGTDEQYF
V: TRBV15; J: TRBJ2-3; CDR3: CATSSGQRTGTDTQYF
V: TRBV5-6; J: TRBJ2-3; CDR3: CASSFFLRNTDTQYF
V: TRBV9; J: TRBJ2-7; CDR3: CASSVGDRAYEQYF
V: TRBV7-9; J: TRBJ2-1; CDR3: CASITGGSGYNEQFF
V: TRBV14; J: TRBJ2-4; CDR3: CASSPRQGYIQYF
V: TRBV29-1; J: TRBJ2-1; CDR3: CSVDRRGVRGSNEQFF
V: TRBV6-5; J: TRBJ2-7; CDR3: CASSQLRTSGYEQYF
V: TRBV7-9; J: TRBJ2-1; CDR3: CASSLGRALEFYNEQFF
V: TRBV5-1; J: TRBJ2-2; CDR3: CASSEDRGHGTGELFF
V: TRBV18; J: TRBJ2-5; CDR3: CASSLTGGASGETQYF
V: TRBV5-4; J: TRBJ2-7; CDR3: CASSLQGKDEQYF
V: TRBV5-1; J: TRBJ1-4; CDR3: CASSHRDLDEKLFF
V: TRBV9; J: TRBJ1-1; CDR3: CASSEGGVVNTEAFF
V: TRBV28; J: TRBJ1-3; CDR3: CASSSGTGFVIAGNTIYF
V: TRBV29-1; J: TRBJ2-1; CDR3: CSVEVGLPSYNEQFF
V: TRBV4-1; J: TRBJ2-3; CDR3: CASSQDRLYQNTDTQYF
V: TRBV5-1; J: TRBJ1-1; CDR3: CASSQVGTEAFF
V: TRBV15; J: TRBJ1-3; CDR3: CATSRYRQNTGNTIYF
V: TRBV2; J: TRBJ2-1; CDR3: CASSESITGSQQFF
V: TRBV5-1; J: TRBJ2-5; CDR3: CASALGIGQAQETQYF
V: TRBV7-9; J: TRBJ1-2; CDR3: CASSPQGSYGYTF
V: TRBV7-9; J: TRBJ1-6; CDR3: CASSLVRGNSPLHF